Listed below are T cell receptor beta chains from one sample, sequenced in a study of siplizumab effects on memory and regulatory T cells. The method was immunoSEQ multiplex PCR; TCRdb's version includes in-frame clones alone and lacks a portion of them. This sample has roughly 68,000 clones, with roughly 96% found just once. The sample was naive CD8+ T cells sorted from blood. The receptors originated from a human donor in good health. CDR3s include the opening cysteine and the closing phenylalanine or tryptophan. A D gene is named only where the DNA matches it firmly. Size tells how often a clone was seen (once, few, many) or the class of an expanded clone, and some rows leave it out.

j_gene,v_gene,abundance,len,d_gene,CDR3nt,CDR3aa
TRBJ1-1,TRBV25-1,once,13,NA,TGTGCCAGCAGTGAAGGGATGAACACTGAAGCTTTCTTT,CASSEGMNTEAFF
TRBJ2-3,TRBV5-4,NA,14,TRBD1,TGTGCCAGCAGCTTGGGACAGGGCCCAGATACGCAGTATTTT,CASSLGQGPDTQYF
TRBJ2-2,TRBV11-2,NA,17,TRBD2,TGTGCCAGCAGCTTGGTAGCGGGGGACACGAACACCGGGGAGCTGTTTTTT,CASSLVAGDTNTGELFF
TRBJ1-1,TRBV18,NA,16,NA,TGTGCCAGCTCACCACCCGACAGACTGGTGAACACTGAAGCTTTCTTT,CASSPPDRLVNTEAFF
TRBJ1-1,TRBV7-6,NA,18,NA,TGTGCCAGCAGCTTAACGGTCGATCACAGGGCTAGGAGCACTGAAGCTTTCTTT,CASSLTVDHRARSTEAFF
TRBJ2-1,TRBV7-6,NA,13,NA,TGTGCCAGCAGCTTAGTCTCTTACAATGAGCAGTTCTTC,CASSLVSYNEQFF
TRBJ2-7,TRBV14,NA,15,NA,TGTGCCAGCAGCCAATCGGGAAAGAGAACCTACGAGCAGTACTTC,CASSQSGKRTYEQYF
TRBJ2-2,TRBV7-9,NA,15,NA,TGTGCCAGCAGCTTAGCGGGGGGCAACACCGGGGAGCTGTTTTTT,CASSLAGGNTGELFF
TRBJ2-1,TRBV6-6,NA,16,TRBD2,TGTGCCAGCAGTTACTCGTTAGCGGGGGGGCCAATTGAGCAGTTCTTC,CASSYSLAGGPIEQFF
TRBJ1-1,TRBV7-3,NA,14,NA,TGTGCCAGCAGCTTAACGGTTGATGACACTGAAGCTTTCTTT,CASSLTVDDTEAFF
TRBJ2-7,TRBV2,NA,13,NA,TGTGCCAGCAGTGAAGCGCGACCGTACGAGCAGTACTTC,CASSEARPYEQYF
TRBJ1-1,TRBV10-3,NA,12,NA,TGTGCCATCAGTGCTGCGAACACTGAAGCTTTCTTT,CAISAANTEAFF
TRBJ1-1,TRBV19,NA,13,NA,TGTGCCAGTAAAGAGAGATTGAGCACTGAAGCTTTCTTT,CASKERLSTEAFF
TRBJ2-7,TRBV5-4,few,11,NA,TGTGCCAGCAGCTCCCCCTACGAGCAGTACTTC,CASSSPYEQYF
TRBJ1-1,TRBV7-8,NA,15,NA,TGTGCCAGCGAAACAGTCGGACAGACGAACTCTGAAGCTTTCTTT,CASETVGQTNSEAFF
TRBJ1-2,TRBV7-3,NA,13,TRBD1,TGTGCCAGCAGGCCCACAGGGGGCTATGGCTACACCTTC,CASRPTGGYGYTF
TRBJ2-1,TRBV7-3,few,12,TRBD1,TGTGCCAGCAGCTCAGGGGGAAATGAGCAGTTCTTC,CASSSGGNEQFF
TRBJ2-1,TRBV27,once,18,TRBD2,TGTGCCAGCAGTTTAGGCAGCCCGACTAGCGGGGGCGACAATGAGCAGTTCTTC,CASSLGSPTSGGDNEQFF
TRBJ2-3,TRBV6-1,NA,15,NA,TGTGCCAGCAGTGATCCCCCGGGTAGCACAGATACGCAGTATTTT,CASSDPPGSTDTQYF
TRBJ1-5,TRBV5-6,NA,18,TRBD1,TGTGCCAGCAGCTTGGCGGTACTGACAGGGGGCTTGAATCAGCCCCAGCATTTT,CASSLAVLTGGLNQPQHF
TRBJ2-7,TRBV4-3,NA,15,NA,TGCGCCAGCAGCCAAGAAGAGGGACATACCTACGAGCAGTACTTC,CASSQEEGHTYEQYF
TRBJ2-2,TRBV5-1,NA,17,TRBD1,TGCGCCAGCAGCTTGGCCATGGGACAGACGAACACCGGGGAGCTGTTTTTT,CASSLAMGQTNTGELFF
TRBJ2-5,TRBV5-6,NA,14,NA,TGTGCCAGCAGCTTTGGTGGGGACCAAGAGACCCAGTACTTC,CASSFGGDQETQYF
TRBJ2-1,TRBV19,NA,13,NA,TGTGCCAGTACCTACGGAACTGACAATGAGCAGTTCTTC,CASTYGTDNEQFF
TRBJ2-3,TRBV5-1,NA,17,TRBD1,TGCGCCAGCAGCTTGGAGGCTTCAGGGGGCCCCTCAGATACGCAGTATTTT,CASSLEASGGPSDTQYF
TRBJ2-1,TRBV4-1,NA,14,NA,TGCGCCAGCAGCCCAAACACGACCCCCAATGAGCAGTTCTTC,CASSPNTTPNEQFF
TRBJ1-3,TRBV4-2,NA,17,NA,TGTGCCAGCAGCCAAGAACAGGCGAACCACTCTGGAAACACCATATATTTT,CASSQEQANHSGNTIYF
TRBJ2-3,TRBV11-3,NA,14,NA,TGTGCCAGCAGCCTAACCTCTAGCCCAGATACGCAGTATTTT,CASSLTSSPDTQYF
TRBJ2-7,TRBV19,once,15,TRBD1,TGTGCCAGTAGTGCGGGACAGGGTTACGCCTACGAGCAGTACTTC,CASSAGQGYAYEQYF
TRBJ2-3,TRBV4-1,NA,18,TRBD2,TGCGCCAGCAGCCAAAGTGCTAGCGGGGGGGCCGGCACAGATACGCAGTATTTT,CASSQSASGGAGTDTQYF
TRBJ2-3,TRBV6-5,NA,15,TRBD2,TGTGCCAGCGGCTACGGGGGGGATTATACAGATACGCAGTATTTT,CASGYGGDYTDTQYF
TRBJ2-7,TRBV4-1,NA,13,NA,TGCGCCAGCAGCCAAGGAATATCCTACGAGCAGTACTTC,CASSQGISYEQYF